The T cell receptor (beta chain) under discussion was sequenced for a study of glioma-infiltrating T cells. Trimming shortened V by 4 bases and J by 3 bases, and 14 bases separated the two germline ends. This CDR3 is built from 15 residues. Germline-derived CDR1 and CDR2 are SGHRS and YFSETQ. This clonotype has a handful of counts. What it binds is not known. TCR alpha and beta CDR3 regions were amplified from RNA using iRepertoire nested multiplex PCR. Input was roughly 85-450 ng of tissue mRNA or PBMC total RNA. MiXCR, applied by TCRdb to the multiplex PCR reads, yields one record per CDR3 protein. The sample records around 170,000 distinct CDR3 sequences, more than 35% being singletons. Study conclusions and caveats: Non-neoplastic patients had below-expected tissue-blood divergence, while all gliomas exceeded expectation. Tissue and blood shared very few CDR3 sequences.

The chain recombines TRBV5-1 with TRBJ1-3; a possible D gene is TRBD1 (5 bases). Material: glioma tissue, nonneoplastic brain tissue, or PBMCs (not recorded which). The source of this sequence is a human donor with low-grade glioma or glioblastoma, undergoing nonglioma brain surgery, or in good health (not recorded which). CDR3 in amino acids: CASSNQGPGGNTIYF. Written as DNA, the CDR3 is TGCGCCAGCAGCAACCAGGGTCCAGGTGGAAACACCATATATTTT.